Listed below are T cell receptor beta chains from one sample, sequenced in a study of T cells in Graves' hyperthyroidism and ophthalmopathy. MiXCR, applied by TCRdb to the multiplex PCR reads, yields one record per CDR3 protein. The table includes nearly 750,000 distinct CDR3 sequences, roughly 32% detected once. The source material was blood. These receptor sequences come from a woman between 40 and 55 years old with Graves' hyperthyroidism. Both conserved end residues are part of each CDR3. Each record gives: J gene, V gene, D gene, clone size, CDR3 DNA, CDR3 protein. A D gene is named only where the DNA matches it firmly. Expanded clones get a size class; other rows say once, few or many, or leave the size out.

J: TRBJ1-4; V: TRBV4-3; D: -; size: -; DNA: TGCGCCAGCAGCCAAGGGGTACAGGGTAAAGGACTGTTTTTT; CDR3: CASSQGVQGKGLFF
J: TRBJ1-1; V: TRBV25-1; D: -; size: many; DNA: TGTGCCAGCAGTGAATATGACACTGAAGCTTTCTTT; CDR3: CASSEYDTEAFF
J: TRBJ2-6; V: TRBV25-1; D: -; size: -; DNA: TGTGCCAGCTCACCAGCCCGTGATGGGGCCAACGTCCTGACTTTC; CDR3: CASSPARDGANVLTF
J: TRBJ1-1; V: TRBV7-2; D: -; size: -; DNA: TGTGCCAGCATCAAAGGGTTGAGGAACACTGAAGCTTTCTTT; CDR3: CASIKGLRNTEAFF
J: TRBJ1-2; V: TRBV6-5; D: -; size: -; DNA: TGTGCCAGCAGTTACAGGAAACCCTATGGCTACACCTTC; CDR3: CASSYRKPYGYTF
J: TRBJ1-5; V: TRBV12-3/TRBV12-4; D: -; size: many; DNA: TGTGCCAGCAGTTTGGGGGGGACCGGTCAGCCCCAGCATTTT; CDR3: CASSLGGTGQPQHF
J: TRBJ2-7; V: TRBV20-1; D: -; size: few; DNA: TGCAGTGCTAGAGATCTTCAGGGCTCCTACGAGCAGTACTTC; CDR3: CSARDLQGSYEQYF
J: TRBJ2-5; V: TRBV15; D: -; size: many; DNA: TGTGCCACCAGCAGATCAAGACTGATCCAAGAGACCCAGTACTTC; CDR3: CATSRSRLIQETQYF
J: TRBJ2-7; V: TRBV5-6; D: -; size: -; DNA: TGTGCCAGCAGCCCCCAACCCCGGGACACCAGTACCTGCGAGCAGTACTTC; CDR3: CASSPQPRDTSTCEQYF
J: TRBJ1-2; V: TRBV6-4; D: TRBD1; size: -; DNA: TGTGCCAGCAGTGACTCCGGGACAGGGGGATACTATGGCTACACCTTC; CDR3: CASSDSGTGGYYGYTF